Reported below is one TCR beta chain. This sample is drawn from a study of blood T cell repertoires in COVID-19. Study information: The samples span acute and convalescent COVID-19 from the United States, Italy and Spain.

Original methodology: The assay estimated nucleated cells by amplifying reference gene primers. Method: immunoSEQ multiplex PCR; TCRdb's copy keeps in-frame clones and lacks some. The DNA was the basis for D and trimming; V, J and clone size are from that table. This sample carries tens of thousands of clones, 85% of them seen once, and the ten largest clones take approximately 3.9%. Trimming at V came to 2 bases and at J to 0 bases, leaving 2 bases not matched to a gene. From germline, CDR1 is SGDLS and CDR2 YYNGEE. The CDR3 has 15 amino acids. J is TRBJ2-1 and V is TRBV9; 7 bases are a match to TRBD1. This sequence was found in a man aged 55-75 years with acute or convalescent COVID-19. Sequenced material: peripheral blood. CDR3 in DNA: TGTGCCAGCAGCGTTGACAGGGACTCCTACAATGAGCAGTTCTTC. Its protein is CASSVDRDSYNEQFF.